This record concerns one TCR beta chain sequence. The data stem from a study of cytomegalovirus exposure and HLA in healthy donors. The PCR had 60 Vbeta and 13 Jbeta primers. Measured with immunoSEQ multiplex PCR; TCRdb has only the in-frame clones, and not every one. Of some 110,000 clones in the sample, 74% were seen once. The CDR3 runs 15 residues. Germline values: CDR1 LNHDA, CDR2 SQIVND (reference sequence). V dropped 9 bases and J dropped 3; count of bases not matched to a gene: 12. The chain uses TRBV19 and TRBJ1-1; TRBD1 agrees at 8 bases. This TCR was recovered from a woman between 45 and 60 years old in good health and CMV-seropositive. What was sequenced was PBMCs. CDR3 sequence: CASHSNRGYHTEAFF. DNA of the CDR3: TGTGCCAGCCACTCAAACAGGGGGTACCACACTGAAGCTTTCTTT.